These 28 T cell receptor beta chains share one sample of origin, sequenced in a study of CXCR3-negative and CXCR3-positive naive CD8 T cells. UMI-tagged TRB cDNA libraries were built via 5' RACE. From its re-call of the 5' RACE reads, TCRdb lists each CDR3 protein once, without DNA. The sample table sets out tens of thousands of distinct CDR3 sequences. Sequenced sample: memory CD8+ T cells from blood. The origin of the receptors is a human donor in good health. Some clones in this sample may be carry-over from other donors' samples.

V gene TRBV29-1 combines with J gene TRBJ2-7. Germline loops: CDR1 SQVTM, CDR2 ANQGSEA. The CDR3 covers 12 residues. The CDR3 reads CSVFDGTYEQYF.

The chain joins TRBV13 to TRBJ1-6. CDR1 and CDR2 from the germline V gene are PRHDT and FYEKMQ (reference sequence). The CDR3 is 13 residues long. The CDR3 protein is CASSLRVVSPLHF.

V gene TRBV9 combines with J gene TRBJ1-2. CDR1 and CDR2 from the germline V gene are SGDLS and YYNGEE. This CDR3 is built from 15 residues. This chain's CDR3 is CASSPSKVTNYGYTF.

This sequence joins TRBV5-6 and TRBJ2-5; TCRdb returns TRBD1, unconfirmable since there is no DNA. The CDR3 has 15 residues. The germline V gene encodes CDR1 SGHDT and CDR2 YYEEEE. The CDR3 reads CASSQTGGAGETQYF.

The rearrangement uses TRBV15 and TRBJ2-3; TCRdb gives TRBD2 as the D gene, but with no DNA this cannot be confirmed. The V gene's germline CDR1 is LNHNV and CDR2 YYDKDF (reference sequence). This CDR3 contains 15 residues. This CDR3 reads CATRGTTSSTDTQYF. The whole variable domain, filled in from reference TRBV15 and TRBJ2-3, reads DAMVIQNPRYQVTQFGKPVTLSCSQTLNHNVMYWYQQKSSQAPKLLFHYYDKDFNNEADTPDNFQSRRPNTSFCFLDIRSPGLGDTAMYLCATRGTTSSTDTQYFGPGTRLTVL.

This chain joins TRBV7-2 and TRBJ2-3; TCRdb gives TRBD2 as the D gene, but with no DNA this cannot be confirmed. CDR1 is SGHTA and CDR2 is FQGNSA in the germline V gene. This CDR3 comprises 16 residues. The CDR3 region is CASSLAAGPLTDTQYF.

CDR3 protein: CATSDLRAAGNEQFF. This chain connects TRBV24-1 to TRBJ2-1; TCRdb gives TRBD2 as the D gene, but with no DNA this cannot be confirmed. CDR1 is KGHDR and CDR2 is SFDVKD in the germline V gene. This CDR3 has 15 residues.

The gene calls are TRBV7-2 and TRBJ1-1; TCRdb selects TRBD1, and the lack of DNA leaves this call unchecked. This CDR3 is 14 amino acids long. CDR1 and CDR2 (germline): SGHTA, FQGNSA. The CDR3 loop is CASSFPWGGTEAFF.

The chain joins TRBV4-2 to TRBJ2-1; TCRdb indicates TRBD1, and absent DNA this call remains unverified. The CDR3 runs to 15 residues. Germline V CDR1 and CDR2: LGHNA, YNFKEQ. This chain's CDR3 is CASSQVQRAYNEQFF.

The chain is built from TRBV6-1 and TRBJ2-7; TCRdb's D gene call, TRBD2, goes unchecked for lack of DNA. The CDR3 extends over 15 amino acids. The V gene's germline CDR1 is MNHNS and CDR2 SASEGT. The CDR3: CASSEGPSDPAEQYF.

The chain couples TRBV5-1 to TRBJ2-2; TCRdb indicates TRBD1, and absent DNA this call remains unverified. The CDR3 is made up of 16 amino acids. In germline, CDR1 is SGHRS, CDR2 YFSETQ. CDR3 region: CASSSGNGRDTGELFF.

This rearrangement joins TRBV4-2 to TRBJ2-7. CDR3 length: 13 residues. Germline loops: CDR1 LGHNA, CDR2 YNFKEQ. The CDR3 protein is CASSLTLADEQYF.

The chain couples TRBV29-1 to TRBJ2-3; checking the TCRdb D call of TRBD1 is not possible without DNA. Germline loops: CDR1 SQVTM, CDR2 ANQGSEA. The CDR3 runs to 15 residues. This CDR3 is CSVPGQGVNTDTQYF.

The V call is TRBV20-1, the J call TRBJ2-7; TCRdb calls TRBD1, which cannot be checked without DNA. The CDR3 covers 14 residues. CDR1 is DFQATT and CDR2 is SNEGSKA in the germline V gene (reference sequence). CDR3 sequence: CSAEGGLSSYEQYF.

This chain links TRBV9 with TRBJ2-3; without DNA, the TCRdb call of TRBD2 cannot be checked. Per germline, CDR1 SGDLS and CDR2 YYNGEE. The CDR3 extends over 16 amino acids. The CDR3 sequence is CASSTGTLRITDTQYF. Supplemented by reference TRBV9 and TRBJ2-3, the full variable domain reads DSGVTQTPKHLITATGQRVTLRCSPRSGDLSVYWYQQSLDQGLQFLIQYYNGEERAKGNILERFSAQQFPDLHSELNLSSLELGDSALYFCASSTGTLRITDTQYFGPGTRLTVL.

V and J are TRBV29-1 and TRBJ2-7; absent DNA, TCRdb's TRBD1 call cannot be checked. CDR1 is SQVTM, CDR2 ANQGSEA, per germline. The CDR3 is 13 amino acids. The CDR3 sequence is CSVRGGTSYEQYF.

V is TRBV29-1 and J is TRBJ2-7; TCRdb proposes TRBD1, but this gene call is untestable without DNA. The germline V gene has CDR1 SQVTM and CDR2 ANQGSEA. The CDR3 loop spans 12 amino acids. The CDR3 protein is CSVGGDSYEQYF.

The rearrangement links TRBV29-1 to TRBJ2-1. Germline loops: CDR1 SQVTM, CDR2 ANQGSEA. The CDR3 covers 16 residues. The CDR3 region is CSVELTEAVTYNEQFF.

The CDR3 spells CASSPIPSAQETQYF. The V call is TRBV28, the J call TRBJ2-5. The CDR3 sequence is 15 residues long. Germline V gene data show CDR1 as MDHEN and CDR2 as SYDVKM.

The CDR3 sequence: CASSTGPLVRDTEAFF. The V gene is TRBV6-6, the J gene TRBJ1-1. The CDR3 sequence is 16 residues long. CDR1 is MNHNY, CDR2 SVGAGI, per germline (reference sequence).

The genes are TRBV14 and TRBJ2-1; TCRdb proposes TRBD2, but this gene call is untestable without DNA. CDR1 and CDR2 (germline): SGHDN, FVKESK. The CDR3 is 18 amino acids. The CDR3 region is CASSPGTSGRGSYNEQFF.

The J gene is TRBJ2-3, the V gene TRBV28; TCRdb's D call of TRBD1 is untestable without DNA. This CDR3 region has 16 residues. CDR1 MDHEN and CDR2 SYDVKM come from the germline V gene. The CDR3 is CASRIWAGETTDTQYF.

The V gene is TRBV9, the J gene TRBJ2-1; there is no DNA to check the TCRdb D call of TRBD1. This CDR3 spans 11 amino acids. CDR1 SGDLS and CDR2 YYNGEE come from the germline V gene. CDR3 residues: CASGGMMFQFF.

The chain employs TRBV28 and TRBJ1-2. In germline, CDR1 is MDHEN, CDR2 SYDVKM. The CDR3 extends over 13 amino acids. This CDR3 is CASSLVEDYGYTF.

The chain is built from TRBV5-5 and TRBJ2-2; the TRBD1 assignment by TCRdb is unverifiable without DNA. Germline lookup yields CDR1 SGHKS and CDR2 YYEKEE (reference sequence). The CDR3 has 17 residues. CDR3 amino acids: CASRDSDRGDKLGELFF. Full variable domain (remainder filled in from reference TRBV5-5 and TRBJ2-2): DAGVTQSPTHLIKTRGQQVTLRCSPISGHKSVSWYQQVLGQGPQFIFQYYEKEERGRGNFPDRFSARQFPNYSSELNVNALLLGDSALYLCASRDSDRGDKLGELFFGEGSRLTVL.

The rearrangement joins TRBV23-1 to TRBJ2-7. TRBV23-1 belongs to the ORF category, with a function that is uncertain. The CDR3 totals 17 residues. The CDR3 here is CASSQSTSTHTTYEQYF.

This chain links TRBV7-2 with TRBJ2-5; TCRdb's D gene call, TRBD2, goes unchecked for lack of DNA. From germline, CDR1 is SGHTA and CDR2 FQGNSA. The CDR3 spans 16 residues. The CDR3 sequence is CASSLTGEGTWETQYF.

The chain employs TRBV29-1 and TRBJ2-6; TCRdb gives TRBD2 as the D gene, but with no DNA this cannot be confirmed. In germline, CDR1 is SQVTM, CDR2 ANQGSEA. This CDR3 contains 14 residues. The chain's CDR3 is CSVADGSGANVLTF.